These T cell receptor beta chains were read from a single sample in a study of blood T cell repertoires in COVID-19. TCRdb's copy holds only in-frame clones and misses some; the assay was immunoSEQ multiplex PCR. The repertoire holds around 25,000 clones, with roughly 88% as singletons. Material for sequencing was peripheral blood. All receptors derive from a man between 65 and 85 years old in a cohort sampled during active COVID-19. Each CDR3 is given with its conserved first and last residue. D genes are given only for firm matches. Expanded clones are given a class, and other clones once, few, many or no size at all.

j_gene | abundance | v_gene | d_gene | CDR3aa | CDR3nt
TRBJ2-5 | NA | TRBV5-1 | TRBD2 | CASSLSQVAGGKQETQYF | TGCGCCAGCAGCTTGAGTCAGGTAGCGGGAGGGAAACAAGAGACCCAGTACTTC
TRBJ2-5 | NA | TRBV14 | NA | CASSQGRTQYF | TGTGCCAGCAGCCAAGGTCGGACCCAGTACTTC
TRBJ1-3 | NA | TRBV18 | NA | CASSSDSFSGNTIYF | TGTGCCAGCTCAAGTGACAGTTTCTCTGGAAACACCATATATTTT
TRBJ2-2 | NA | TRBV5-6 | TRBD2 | CASSLRAGGFTGELFF | TGTGCCAGCAGCTTGAGAGCGGGAGGATTTACCGGGGAGCTGTTTTTT
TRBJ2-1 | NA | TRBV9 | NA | CASSVWGLWIEQFF | TGTGCCAGCAGCGTTTGGGGCCTCTGGATTGAGCAGTTCTTC
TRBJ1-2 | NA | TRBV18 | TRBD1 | CASSPGTGVGYGYTF | TGTGCCAGCTCCCCCGGGACAGGGGTCGGCTATGGCTACACCTTC
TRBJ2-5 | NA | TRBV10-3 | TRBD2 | CAISEGILAGRQETQYF | TGTGCCATCAGTGAGGGGATTCTAGCGGGAAGACAAGAGACCCAGTACTTC
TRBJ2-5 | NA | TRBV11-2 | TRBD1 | CASSLVQGVETQYF | TGTGCCAGCAGCTTAGTACAGGGGGTTGAGACCCAGTACTTC
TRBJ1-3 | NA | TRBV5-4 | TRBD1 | CASSRDRAIVGNTIYF | TGTGCCAGCAGTCGGGACAGGGCCATTGTGGGAAACACCATATATTTT
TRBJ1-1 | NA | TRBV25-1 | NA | CATLGSQGSGTEAFF | TGTGCCACCTTAGGGTCCCAGGGGTCGGGGACTGAAGCTTTCTTT
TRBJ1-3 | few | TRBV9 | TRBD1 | CASSPEQGARNTIYF | TGTGCCAGCAGCCCAGAACAGGGGGCTCGAAACACCATATATTTT
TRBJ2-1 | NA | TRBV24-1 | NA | CATSEYFTSSERSYNEQFF | TGTGCCACCAGTGAGTACTTTACCTCTAGCGAGCGTTCATACAATGAGCAGTTCTTC
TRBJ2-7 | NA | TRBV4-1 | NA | CASSQGRGPGEQYF | TGCGCCAGCAGCCAAGGGAGGGGGCCGGGCGAGCAGTACTTC
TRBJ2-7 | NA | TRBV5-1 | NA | CASSLVAGAYEQYF | TGCGCCAGCAGCTTGGTGGCAGGGGCCTACGAGCAGTACTTC
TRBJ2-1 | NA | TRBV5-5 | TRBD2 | CASSWRGRGAGGDNEQFF | TGTGCCAGCAGCTGGAGGGGGCGCGGAGCGGGAGGAGACAATGAGCAGTTCTTC
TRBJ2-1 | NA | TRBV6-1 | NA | CASSERQGGNEQFF | TGTGCCAGCAGTGAACGGCAGGGTGGGAATGAGCAGTTCTTC